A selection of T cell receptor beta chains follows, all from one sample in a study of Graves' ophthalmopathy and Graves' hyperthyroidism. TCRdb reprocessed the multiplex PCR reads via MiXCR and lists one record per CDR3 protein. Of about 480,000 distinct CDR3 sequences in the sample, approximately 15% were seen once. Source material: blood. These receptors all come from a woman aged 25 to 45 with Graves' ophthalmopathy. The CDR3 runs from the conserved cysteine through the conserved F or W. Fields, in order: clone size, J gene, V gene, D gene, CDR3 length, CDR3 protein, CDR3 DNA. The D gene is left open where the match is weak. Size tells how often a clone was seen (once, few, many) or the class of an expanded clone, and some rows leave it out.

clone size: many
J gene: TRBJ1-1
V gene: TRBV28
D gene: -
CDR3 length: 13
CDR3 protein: CATRGQSDTEAFF
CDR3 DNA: TGTGCCACTCGGGGACAAAGTGACACTGAAGCTTTCTTT

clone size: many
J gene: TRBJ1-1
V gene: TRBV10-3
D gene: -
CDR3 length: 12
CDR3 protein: CAISEEGGHAFF
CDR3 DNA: TGTGCCATCAGTGAGGAGGGGGGGCATGCTTTCTTT

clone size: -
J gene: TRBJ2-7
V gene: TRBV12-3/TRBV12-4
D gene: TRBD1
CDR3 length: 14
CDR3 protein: CASSLSDRGLEQYF
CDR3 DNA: TGTGCCAGCAGTTTAAGTGACAGGGGGCTTGAGCAGTACTTC

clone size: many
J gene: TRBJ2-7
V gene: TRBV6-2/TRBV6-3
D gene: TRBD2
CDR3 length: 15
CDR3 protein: CASNPRDYNSYEQYF
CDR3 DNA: TGTGCCAGCAACCCCCGGGACTACAACTCCTACGAGCAGTACTTC

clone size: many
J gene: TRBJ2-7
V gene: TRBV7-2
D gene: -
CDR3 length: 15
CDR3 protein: CASSLASGTSYEQYF
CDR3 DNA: TGTGCCAGCAGCTTAGCTTCAGGGACGTCCTACGAGCAGTACTTC

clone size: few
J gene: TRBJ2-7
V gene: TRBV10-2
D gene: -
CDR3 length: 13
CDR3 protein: CASRQRVTYEQYF
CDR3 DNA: TGCGCCAGCAGACAGCGGGTTACCTACGAGCAGTACTTC

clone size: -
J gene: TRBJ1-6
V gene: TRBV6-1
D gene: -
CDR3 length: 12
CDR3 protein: CANRDGYSPLHF
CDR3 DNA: TGTGCCAACAGGGACGGCTATTCACCCCTCCACTTT

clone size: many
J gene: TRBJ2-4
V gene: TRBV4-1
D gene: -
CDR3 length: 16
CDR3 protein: CASSPGYLGAKNIQYF
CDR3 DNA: TGCGCCAGCAGCCCCGGATACCTCGGGGCCAAAAACATTCAGTACTTC

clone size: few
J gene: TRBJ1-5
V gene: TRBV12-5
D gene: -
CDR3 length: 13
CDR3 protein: CASQGFSNQPQHF
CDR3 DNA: TGTGCTAGCCAGGGCTTTAGCAATCAGCCCCAGCATTTT

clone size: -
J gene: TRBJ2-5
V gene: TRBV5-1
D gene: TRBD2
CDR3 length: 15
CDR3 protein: CASSSPGGLGETQYF
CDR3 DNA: TGCGCCAGCAGTTCCCCGGGGGGGCTAGGAGAGACCCAGTACTTC

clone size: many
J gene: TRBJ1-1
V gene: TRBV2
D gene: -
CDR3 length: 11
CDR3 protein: CASRWGPEAFF
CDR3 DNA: TGTGCCAGCAGATGGGGTCCTGAAGCTTTCTTT

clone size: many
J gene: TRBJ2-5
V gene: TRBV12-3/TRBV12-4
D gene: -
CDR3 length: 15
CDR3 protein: CASSLRRPPSGTQYF
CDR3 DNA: TGTGCCAGCAGTTTAAGAAGGCCTCCCTCTGGGACCCAGTACTTC

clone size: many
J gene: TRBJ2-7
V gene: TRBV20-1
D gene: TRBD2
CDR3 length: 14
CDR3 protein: CSASRTSVTYEQYF
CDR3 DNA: TGCAGTGCTAGTCGGACTAGTGTGACCTACGAGCAGTACTTC

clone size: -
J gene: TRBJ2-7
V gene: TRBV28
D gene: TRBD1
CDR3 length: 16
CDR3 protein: CASSLRDRAGSYEQYF
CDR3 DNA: TGTGCCAGCAGTCTTCGGGACAGGGCAGGGTCCTACGAGCAGTACTTC

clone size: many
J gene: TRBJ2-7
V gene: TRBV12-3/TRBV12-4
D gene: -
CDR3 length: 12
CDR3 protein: CASSQESYEQYF
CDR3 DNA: TGTGCCAGCAGCCAAGAGTCCTACGAGCAGTACTTC

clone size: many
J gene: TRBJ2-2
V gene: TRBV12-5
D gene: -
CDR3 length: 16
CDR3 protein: CASGLWTDPNTGELFF
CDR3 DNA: TGTGCTAGTGGTTTGTGGACAGATCCTAACACCGGGGAGCTGTTTTTT

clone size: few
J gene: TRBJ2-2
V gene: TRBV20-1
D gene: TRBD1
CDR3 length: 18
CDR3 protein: CSARPYLVHRGKTGELFF
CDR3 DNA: TGCAGTGCTAGGCCTTATTTGGTCCACAGGGGGAAAACCGGGGAGCTGTTTTTT

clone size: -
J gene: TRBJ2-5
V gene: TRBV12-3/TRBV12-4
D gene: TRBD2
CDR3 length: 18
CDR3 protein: CASMRPGTSGVVGETQYF
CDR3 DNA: TGTGCCAGCATGCGACCCGGGACTAGCGGGGTTGTGGGAGAGACCCAGTACTTC

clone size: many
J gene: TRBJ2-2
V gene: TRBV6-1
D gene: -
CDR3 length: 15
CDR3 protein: CASTALVTNTGELFF
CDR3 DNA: TGTGCCAGCACTGCGCTCGTTACGAACACCGGGGAGCTGTTTTTT

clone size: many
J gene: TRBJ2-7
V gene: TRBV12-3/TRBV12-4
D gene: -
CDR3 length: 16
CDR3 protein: CASSPLSGLRTYEQYF
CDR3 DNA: TGTGCCAGCAGCCCGTTGTCAGGACTGCGGACCTACGAGCAGTACTTC

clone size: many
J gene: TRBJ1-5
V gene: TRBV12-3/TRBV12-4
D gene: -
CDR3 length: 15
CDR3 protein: CASSSRGGGNQPQHF
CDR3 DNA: TGTGCCAGCAGTTCCAGGGGAGGTGGCAATCAGCCCCAGCATTTT

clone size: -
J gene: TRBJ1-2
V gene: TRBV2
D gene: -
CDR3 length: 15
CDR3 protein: CASSEDLGGNYGYTF
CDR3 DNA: TGTGCCAGCAGTGAGGATTTGGGGGGAAACTATGGCTACACCTTC

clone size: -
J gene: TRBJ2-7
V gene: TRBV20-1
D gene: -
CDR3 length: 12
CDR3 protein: CSARPRGDEQYF
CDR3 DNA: TGCAGTGCTAGACCGAGGGGGGACGAGCAGTACTTC

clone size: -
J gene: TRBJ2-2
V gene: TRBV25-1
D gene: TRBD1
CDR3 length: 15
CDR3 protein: CASRPPRQGTGELFF
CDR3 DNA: TGTGCCAGCAGGCCCCCCCGACAGGGAACCGGGGAGCTGTTTTTT

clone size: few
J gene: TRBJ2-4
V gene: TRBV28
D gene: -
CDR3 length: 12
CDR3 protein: CASNRASQSQYF
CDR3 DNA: TGTGCCAGCAATAGGGCGTCCCAGAGTCAGTACTTC

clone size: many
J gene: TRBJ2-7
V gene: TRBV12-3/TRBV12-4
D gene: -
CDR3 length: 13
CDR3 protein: CASSLSSAYEQYF
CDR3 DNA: TGTGCCAGCAGTTTAAGTTCCGCATACGAGCAGTACTTC

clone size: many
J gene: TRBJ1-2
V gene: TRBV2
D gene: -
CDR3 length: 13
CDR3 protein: CASSDEDTYGYTF
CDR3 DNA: TGTGCCAGCAGTGATGAGGATACCTATGGCTACACCTTC

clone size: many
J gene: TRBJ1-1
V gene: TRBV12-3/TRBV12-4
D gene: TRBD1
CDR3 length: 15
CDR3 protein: CASSDRGREVGEAFF
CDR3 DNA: TGTGCCAGCAGTGACAGGGGGCGAGAGGTCGGTGAAGCTTTCTTT

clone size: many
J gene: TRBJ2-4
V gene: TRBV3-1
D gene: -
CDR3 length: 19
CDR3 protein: CASSQDGWSSRVAKNIQYF
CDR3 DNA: TGTGCCAGCAGCCAAGATGGGTGGTCTAGCAGGGTGGCCAAAAACATTCAGTACTTC

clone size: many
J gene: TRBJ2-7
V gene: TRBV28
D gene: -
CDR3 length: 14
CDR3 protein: CASSLRDRAYEQYF
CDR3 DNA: TGTGCCAGCAGTTTGAGGGACCGAGCCTACGAGCAGTACTTC

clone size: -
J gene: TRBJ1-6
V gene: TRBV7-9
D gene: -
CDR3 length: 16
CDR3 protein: CASSLGSREGFSPLHF
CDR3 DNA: TGTGCCAGCAGCTTAGGATCGAGGGAGGGGTTCTCACCCCTCCACTTT

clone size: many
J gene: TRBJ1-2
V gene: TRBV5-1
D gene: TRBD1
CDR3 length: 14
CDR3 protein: CASSELTGVGGYTF
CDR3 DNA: TGCGCCAGCAGCGAACTAACAGGGGTCGGTGGCTACACCTTC

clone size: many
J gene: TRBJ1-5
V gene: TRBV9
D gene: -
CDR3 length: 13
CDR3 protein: CASSVGGYQPQHF
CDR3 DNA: TGTGCCAGCAGCGTAGGGGGTTATCAGCCCCAGCATTTT

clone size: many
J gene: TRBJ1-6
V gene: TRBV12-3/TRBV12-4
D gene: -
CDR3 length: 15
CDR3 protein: CASSFGQAYNSPLHF
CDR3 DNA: TGTGCCAGCAGTTTTGGGCAGGCTTATAATTCACCCCTCCACTTT

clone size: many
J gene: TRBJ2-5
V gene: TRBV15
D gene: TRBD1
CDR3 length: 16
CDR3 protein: CATSSRRTGLQETQYF
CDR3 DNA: TGTGCCACCAGCTCAAGACGGACAGGCCTTCAAGAGACCCAGTACTTC

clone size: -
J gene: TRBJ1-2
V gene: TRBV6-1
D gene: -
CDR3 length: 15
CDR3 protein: CASSVFRGANYGYTF
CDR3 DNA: TGTGCCAGCAGTGTTTTCCGGGGAGCTAACTATGGCTACACCTTC

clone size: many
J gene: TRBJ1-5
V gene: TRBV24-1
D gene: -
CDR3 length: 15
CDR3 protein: CATSGIGSVGQPQHF
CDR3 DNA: TGTGCCACCTCTGGAATTGGTTCGGTGGGTCAGCCCCAGCATTTT

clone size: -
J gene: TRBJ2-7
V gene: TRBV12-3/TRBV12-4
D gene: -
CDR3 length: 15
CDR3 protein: CASSPLLIRQRSQYF
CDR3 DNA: TGTGCCAGCAGTCCCCTACTCATCCGCCAACGGTCCCAGTACTTC

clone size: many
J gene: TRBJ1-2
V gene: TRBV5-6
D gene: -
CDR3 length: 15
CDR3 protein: CASTPGRGVNYGYTF
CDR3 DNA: TGTGCCAGCACCCCAGGCAGGGGAGTTAACTATGGCTACACCTTC

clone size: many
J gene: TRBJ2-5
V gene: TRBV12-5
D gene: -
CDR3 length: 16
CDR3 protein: CASATRAGEGKETQYF
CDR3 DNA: TGTGCTAGTGCCACTCGGGCAGGGGAGGGGAAAGAGACCCAGTACTTC

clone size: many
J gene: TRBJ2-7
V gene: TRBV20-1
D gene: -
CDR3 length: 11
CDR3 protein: CRLLRGREQYF
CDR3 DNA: TGCAGGCTATTACGGGGGAGGGAGCAGTACTTC

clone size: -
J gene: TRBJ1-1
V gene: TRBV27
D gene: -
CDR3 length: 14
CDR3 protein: CASSLEGWNTEAFF
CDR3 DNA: TGTGCCAGCAGTTTGGAGGGGTGGAACACTGAAGCTTTCTTT

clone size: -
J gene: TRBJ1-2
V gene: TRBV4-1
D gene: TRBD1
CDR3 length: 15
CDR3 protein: CASSQGDRGLGGYTF
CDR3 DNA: TGCGCCAGCAGCCAAGGGGACAGGGGGTTGGGAGGCTACACCTTC

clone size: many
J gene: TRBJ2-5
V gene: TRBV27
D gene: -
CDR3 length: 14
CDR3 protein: CASSPEAPETTQYF
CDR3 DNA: TGTGCCAGCAGTCCTGAAGCCCCGGAGACGACCCAGTACTTC

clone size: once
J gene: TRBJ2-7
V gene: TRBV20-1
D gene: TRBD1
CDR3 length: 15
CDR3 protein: CSARIGTGYPYEQYF
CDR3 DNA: TGCAGTGCTAGAATCGGGACAGGGTACCCCTACGAGCAGTACTTC

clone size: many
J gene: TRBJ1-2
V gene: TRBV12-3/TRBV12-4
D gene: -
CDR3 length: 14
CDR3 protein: CASSFHPNNYGYTF
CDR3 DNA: TGTGCCAGCAGCTTTCACCCTAATAACTATGGCTACACCTTC